A single sample gave rise to the 8 T cell receptor beta chains below, sequenced in a study of cytotoxic CD8 clonotypes in ibrutinib-treated CLL. Some clones are missing from TCRdb's copy, which holds only in-frame ones; the method was immunoSEQ multiplex PCR. The sample lists approximately 6,000 clones, roughly 70% occurring once. The sequencing used PBMCs, collected before ibrutinib treatment. Receptors were obtained from a human donor with chronic lymphocytic leukemia.

The J gene is TRBJ1-4, the V gene TRBV7-9; 7 nucleotides line up with TRBD1. The length of the CDR3 is 15 residues. Germline values: CDR1 SEHNR, CDR2 FQNEAQ (reference sequence). V lost 3 bases and J lost 10; bases outside the gene matches: 11. CDR3 coding DNA: TGTGCCAGCAGCTTCGTCACAGGGGAGGATAGAAAACTGTTTTTT. This sequence encodes CASSFVTGEDRKLFF.

The chain combines TRBV19 with TRBJ1-6, with D perhaps matching TRBD1 (5 bases). The V end lost 3 bases, the J end lost 6 bases, and 15 bases lay between the germline ends. From germline, CDR1 is LNHDA and CDR2 SQIVND (reference sequence). There are 16 residues in the CDR3. The CDR3 loop reads CASSISGRQGNSPLHF. The CDR3 DNA is TGTGCCAGTAGTATTTCAGGGCGTCAGGGTAATTCACCCCTCCACTTT.

V is TRBV4-1 and J is TRBJ2-7; no firm D call. In germline, CDR1 is MGHRA, CDR2 YSYEKL. Trimming removed 0 bases at V and 0 bases at J, with 9 bases between. This CDR3 has 15 amino acids. The CDR3 here is CASSQDRKLSYEQYF. As DNA, the CDR3 is TGCGCCAGCAGCCAAGATAGGAAACTCTCCTACGAGCAGTACTTC.

In its sample, this clone was seen once. The V gene is TRBV10-3, the J gene TRBJ2-7, with D perhaps TRBD2 (6 bases). The V gene's germline CDR1 is ENHRY and CDR2 SYGVKD. V was shortened by 8 bases and J by 3 bases, with 26 bases between the two germline ends. The CDR3 is made up of 17 amino acids. The CDR3 region is CAIAGTRSSPSSYEQYF. The DNA of the CDR3 is TGTGCCATCGCCGGGACTCGAAGCAGCCCCTCAAGCTACGAGCAGTACTTC.

Sample share makes this clone large. The chain uses TRBV19 and TRBJ1-1; 11 bases map to TRBD1. Germline loops: CDR1 LNHDA, CDR2 SQIVND (reference sequence). The CDR3 totals 17 residues. V lost 6 bases, J lost 0 bases, and 9 bases stayed unmatched. CDR3 amino acids: CASRPRDRGALNTEAFF. CDR3 in DNA: TGTGCCAGTAGACCAAGGGACAGGGGGGCCCTGAACACTGAAGCTTTCTTT.

This clone was detected once. The V and J genes are TRBV7-2 and TRBJ1-1; D remains unclear. The CDR3 has 14 amino acids. V was cut by 2 bases and J by 1 base, with 8 bases left in between. Per germline, CDR1 SGHTA and CDR2 FQGNSA. CDR3 in DNA: TGTGCCAGCAGCTTAATCGGAGGGAACACTGAAGCTTTCTTT. Encoded protein: CASSLIGGNTEAFF.

In nucleotides, the CDR3 is TGTGCCAGCAGTTTAATTTCGGGGACAGGGCCTACAGGTGGCTACACCTTC. Translated: CASSLISGTGPTGGYTF. This chain uses TRBV27 with TRBJ1-2; 9 positions match TRBD1. Trimming removed 2 bases from V and 7 bases from J; junction bases left unmatched: 14. Germline CDR1 MNHEY, CDR2 SMNVEV (reference sequence). The CDR3 runs to 17 residues.

The chain combines TRBV19 with TRBJ1-3; no definite D call. With 0 bases removed from V and 0 bases from J, the gap between germline ends came to 9 bases. Germline V gene sequence: CDR1 LNHDA, CDR2 SQIVND (reference sequence). The CDR3 runs 16 residues. In DNA form, the CDR3 reads TGTGCCAGTAGTATAGATGTCTGGGTCTCTGGAAACACCATATATTTT. Translated: CASSIDVWVSGNTIYF.